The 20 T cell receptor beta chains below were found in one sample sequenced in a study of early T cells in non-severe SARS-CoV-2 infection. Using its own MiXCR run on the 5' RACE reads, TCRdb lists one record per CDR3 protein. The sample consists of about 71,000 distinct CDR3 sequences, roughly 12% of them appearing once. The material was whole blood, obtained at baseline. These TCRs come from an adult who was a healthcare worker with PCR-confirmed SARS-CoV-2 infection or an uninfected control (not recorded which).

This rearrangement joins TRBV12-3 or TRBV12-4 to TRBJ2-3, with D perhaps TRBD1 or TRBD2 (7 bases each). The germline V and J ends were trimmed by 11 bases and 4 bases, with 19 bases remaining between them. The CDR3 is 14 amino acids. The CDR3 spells CASRRGGPADTQYF. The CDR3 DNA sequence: TGTGCCTCCCGCAGGGGGGGCCCTGCAGATACGCAGTATTTT.

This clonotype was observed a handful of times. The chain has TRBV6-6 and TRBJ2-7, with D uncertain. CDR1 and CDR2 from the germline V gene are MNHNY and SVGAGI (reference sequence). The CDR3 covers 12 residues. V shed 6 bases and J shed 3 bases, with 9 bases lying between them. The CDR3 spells CASSKGIYEQYF. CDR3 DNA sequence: TGTGCCAGCAGCAAAGGGATCTACGAGCAGTACTTC.

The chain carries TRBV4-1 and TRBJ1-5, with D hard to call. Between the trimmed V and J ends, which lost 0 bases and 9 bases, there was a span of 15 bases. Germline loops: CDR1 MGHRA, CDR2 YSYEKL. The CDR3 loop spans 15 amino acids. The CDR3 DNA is TGCGCCAGCAGCCAAGATAGTAGCGAACGGCGGCCCCAGCATTTT. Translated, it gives CASSQDSSERRPQHF.

The CDR3 sequence is CSAGTGSSYEQYF. CDR3 nucleotide sequence: TGCAGTGCCGGAACCGGCTCCTCCTACGAGCAGTACTTC. The V gene is TRBV20-1, the J gene TRBJ2-7; no firm D call. Trimming removed 6 bases from V and 0 bases from J, with 12 bases in between. From germline, CDR1 is DFQATT and CDR2 SNEGSKA (reference sequence). This CDR3 spans 13 amino acids.

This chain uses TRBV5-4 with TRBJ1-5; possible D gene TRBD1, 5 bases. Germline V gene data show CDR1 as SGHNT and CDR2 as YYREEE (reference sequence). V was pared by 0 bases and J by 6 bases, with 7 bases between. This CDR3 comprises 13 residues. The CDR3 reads CASSLGGTQPQHF. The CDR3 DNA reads TGTGCCAGCAGCTTGGGAGGGACTCAGCCCCAGCATTTT.

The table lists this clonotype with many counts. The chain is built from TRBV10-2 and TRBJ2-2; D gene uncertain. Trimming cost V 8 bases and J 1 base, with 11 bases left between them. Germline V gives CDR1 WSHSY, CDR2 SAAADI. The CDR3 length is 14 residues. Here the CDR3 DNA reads TGCGCCAGCTTCCCGGACCAGAACACCGGGGAGCTGTTTTTT. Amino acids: CASFPDQNTGELFF.

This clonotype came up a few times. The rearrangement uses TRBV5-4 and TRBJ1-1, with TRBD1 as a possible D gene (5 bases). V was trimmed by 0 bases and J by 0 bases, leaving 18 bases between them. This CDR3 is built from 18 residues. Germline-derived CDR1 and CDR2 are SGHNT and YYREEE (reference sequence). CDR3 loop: CASSLDGAPPGLNTEAFF. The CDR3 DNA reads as TGTGCCAGCAGCTTGGACGGGGCCCCCCCGGGCCTGAACACTGAAGCTTTCTTT.

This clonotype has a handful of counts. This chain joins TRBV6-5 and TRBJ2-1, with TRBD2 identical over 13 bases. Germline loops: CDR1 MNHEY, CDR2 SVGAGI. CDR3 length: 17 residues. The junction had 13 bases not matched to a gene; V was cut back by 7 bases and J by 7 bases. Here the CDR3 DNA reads TGTGCCAGCACTGGTGGGACTAGCGGGGTAAGGGGAAATGAGCAGTTCTTC. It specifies CASTGGTSGVRGNEQFF.

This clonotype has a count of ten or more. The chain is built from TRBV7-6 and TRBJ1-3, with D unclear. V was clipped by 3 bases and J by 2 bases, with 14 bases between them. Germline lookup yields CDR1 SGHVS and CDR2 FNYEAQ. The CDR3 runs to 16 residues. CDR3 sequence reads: CASSLEAPTTGNTIYF. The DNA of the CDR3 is TGTGCCAGCAGCTTGGAGGCACCAACAACTGGAAACACCATATATTTT.

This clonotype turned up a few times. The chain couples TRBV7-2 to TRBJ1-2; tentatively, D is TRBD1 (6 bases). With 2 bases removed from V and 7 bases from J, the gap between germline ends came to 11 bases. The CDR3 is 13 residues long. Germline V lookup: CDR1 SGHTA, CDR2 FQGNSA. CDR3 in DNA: TGTGCCAGCAGCTTATTCGGAGGGGGTGGCTACACCTTC. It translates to CASSLFGGGGYTF.

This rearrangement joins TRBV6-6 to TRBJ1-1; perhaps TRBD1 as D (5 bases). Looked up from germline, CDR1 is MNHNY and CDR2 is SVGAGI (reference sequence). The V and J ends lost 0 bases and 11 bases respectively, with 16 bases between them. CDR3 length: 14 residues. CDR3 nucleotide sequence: TGTGCCAGCAGTTACTCGGAGGGGCAGGTTATGGCTTTCTTT. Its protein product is CASSYSEGQVMAFF.

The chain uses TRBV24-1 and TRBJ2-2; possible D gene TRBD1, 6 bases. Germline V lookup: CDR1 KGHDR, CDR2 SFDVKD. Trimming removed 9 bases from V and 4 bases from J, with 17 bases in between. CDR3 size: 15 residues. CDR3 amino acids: CATEPEGESTGELFF. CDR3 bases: TGTGCCACCGAACCAGAGGGGGAGAGCACCGGGGAGCTGTTTTTT.

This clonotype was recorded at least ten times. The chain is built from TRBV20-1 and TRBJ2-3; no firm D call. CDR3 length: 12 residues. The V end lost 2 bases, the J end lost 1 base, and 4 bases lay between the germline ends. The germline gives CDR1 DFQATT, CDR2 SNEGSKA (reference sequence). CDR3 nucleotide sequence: TGCAGTGCTAGAACGGGCACAGATACGCAGTATTTT. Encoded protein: CSARTGTDTQYF.

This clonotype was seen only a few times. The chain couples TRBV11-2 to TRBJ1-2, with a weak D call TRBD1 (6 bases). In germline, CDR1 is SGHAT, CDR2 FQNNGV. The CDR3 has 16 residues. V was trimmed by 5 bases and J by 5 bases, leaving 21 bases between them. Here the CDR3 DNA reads TGTGCCAGCAGCAACGCAGCGGGACATCGTCAATATGGCTACACCTTC. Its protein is CASSNAAGHRQYGYTF.

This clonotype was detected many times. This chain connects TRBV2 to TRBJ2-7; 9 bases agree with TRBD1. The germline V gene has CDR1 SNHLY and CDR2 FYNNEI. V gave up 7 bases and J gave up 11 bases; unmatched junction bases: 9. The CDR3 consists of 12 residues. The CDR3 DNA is TGTGCCAGCATCGCGGACCGGGACAGGGAGTACTTC. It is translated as CASIADRDREYF.

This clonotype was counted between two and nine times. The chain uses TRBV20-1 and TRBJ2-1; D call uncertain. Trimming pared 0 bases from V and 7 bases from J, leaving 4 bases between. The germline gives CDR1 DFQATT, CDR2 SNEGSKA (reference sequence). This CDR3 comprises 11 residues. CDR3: CSARDWNEQFF. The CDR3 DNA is TGCAGTGCTAGAGATTGGAATGAGCAGTTCTTC.

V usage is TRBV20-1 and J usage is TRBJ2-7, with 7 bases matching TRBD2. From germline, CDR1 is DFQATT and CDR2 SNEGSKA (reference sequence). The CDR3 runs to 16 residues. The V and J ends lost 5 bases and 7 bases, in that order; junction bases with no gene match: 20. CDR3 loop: CSACKLASSSYDEQYF. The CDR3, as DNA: TGCAGTGCTTGTAAACTAGCGAGCAGCTCCTACGATGAGCAGTACTTC.

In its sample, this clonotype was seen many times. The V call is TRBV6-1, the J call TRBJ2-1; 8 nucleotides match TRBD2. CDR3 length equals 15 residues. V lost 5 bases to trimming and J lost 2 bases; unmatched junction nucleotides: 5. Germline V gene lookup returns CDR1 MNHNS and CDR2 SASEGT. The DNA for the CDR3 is TGTGCCAGCAGTAACGGACTAGCCCCCTACAATGAGCAGTTCTTC. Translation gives CASSNGLAPYNEQFF.

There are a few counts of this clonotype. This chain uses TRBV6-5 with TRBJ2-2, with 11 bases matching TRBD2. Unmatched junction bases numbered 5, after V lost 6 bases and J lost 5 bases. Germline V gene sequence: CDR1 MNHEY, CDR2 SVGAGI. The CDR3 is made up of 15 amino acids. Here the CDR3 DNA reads TGTGCCAGCAGCCCTACTAGCGGGGGAACCGGGGAGCTGTTTTTT. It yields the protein CASSPTSGGTGELFF.

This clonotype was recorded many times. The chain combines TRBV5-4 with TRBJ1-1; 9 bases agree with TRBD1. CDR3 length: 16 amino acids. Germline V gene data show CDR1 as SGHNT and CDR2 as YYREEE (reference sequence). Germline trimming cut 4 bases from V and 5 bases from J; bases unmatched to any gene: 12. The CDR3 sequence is CASSLSAGQGQTEAFF. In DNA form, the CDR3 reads TGTGCCAGCAGCCTATCGGCGGGACAGGGACAAACTGAAGCTTTCTTT.